This is a list of T cell receptor beta chains from one sample in a study of vaccination effects on CD4 cells after COVID-19. These receptors have no identified antigens. Some clones are missing from TCRdb's copy, which holds only in-frame ones; the method was immunoSEQ multiplex PCR. The sample contains some 40,000 clones, about three quarters of which appear only once. The source material was CD4+ T cells from PBMCs cultured with HCoV-NL63 spike peptides, sampled before COVID-19 vaccination. The receptors shown here come from a human donor who had a prior SARS-CoV-2 infection. CDR3s include the opening cysteine and the closing phenylalanine or tryptophan. A D gene is named only where the DNA matches it firmly. Only some rows state a clone size, as once, few, many or a class for expanded clones.

abundance: -
v_gene: TRBV7-9
d_gene: -
j_gene: TRBJ2-3
CDR3nt: TGTGCCAGCAGCTTCAAAGATACGCAGTATTTT
CDR3aa: CASSFKDTQYF

abundance: -
v_gene: TRBV7-2
d_gene: -
j_gene: TRBJ2-1
CDR3nt: TGTGCCAGCAGCCTAATTAGTGACTCCTACAATGAGCAGTTCTTC
CDR3aa: CASSLISDSYNEQFF

abundance: -
v_gene: TRBV6-5
d_gene: -
j_gene: TRBJ1-2
CDR3nt: TGTGCCAGCACTCCCTTCGAGCAGACAGGCTACACCTTC
CDR3aa: CASTPFEQTGYTF

abundance: -
v_gene: TRBV6-6
d_gene: TRBD2
j_gene: TRBJ2-5
CDR3nt: TGTGCCAGCAGCTTCCCGGGACTAGCGGGAGAGACCCAGTACTTC
CDR3aa: CASSFPGLAGETQYF

abundance: -
v_gene: TRBV2
d_gene: -
j_gene: TRBJ1-1
CDR3nt: TGTGCCAGAAGCACAGGGTTTGGGACTGAAGCTTTCTTT
CDR3aa: CARSTGFGTEAFF

abundance: -
v_gene: TRBV27
d_gene: -
j_gene: TRBJ2-7
CDR3nt: TGTGCCAGCAGCCCGGGGGCCCGGTCCCTATACGAGCAGTACTTC
CDR3aa: CASSPGARSLYEQYF

abundance: -
v_gene: TRBV11-2
d_gene: -
j_gene: TRBJ2-3
CDR3nt: TGTGCCAGCAATCTTGCAGGCGAAGATACGCAGTATTTT
CDR3aa: CASNLAGEDTQYF

abundance: -
v_gene: TRBV3-1/TRBV3-2
d_gene: TRBD2
j_gene: TRBJ2-3
CDR3nt: TGTGCCAGCAGCCCCAGATCGAGGACTAGCGGGAGGTTAAGAGACACAGATACGCAGTATTTT
CDR3aa: CASSPRSRTSGRLRDTDTQYF

abundance: -
v_gene: TRBV5-4
d_gene: TRBD2
j_gene: TRBJ2-7
CDR3nt: TGTGCCAGCAGCTTGGTGCGGGGGGGCTACGAGCAGTACTTC
CDR3aa: CASSLVRGGYEQYF

abundance: once
v_gene: TRBV20-1
d_gene: -
j_gene: TRBJ1-4
CDR3nt: TGCAGTGCTAGTCAGGTTCGGGGTAAAGAAAAACTGTTTTTT
CDR3aa: CSASQVRGKEKLFF

abundance: -
v_gene: TRBV6-4
d_gene: -
j_gene: TRBJ2-1
CDR3nt: TGTGCCAGCAGTGACAGAGGTCTGAAGCCCTACAATGAGCAGTTCTTC
CDR3aa: CASSDRGLKPYNEQFF

abundance: -
v_gene: TRBV5-1
d_gene: TRBD1
j_gene: TRBJ1-1
CDR3nt: TGCGCCAGCAGCAGCGGACAGGGAGAAACCACTGAAGCTTTCTTT
CDR3aa: CASSSGQGETTEAFF

abundance: -
v_gene: TRBV9
d_gene: TRBD2
j_gene: TRBJ2-7
CDR3nt: TGTGCCAGCAGCCTGGGACTAGCGGAGCTAAAGCAGTACTTC
CDR3aa: CASSLGLAELKQYF

abundance: -
v_gene: TRBV9
d_gene: -
j_gene: TRBJ1-6
CDR3nt: TGTGCCAGCAGCGTTAGAGACCAGGGCACCTATAATTCACCCCTCCACTTT
CDR3aa: CASSVRDQGTYNSPLHF

abundance: few
v_gene: TRBV25-1
d_gene: -
j_gene: TRBJ1-1
CDR3nt: TGTGCCAGCAGTGAATCTATTTTCCGGGCAGAAGCTTTCTTT
CDR3aa: CASSESIFRAEAFF

abundance: -
v_gene: TRBV5-1
d_gene: -
j_gene: TRBJ2-5
CDR3nt: TGCGCCAGCAGCTTGTTTGCTGGGGAGACCCAGTACTTC
CDR3aa: CASSLFAGETQYF

abundance: -
v_gene: TRBV7-3
d_gene: -
j_gene: TRBJ1-1
CDR3nt: TGTGCCAGCAGCTCACAGGGGAACACTGAAGCTTTCTTT
CDR3aa: CASSSQGNTEAFF

abundance: -
v_gene: TRBV5-1
d_gene: -
j_gene: TRBJ2-7
CDR3nt: TGCGCCAGCAGTCAAGACAACTCCTACGAGCAGTACTTC
CDR3aa: CASSQDNSYEQYF

abundance: -
v_gene: TRBV5-1
d_gene: TRBD1
j_gene: TRBJ2-7
CDR3nt: TGCGCCAGCAGCCTGCGAAACTCGGGACAGAATCTTCCCTACGAGCAGTACTTC
CDR3aa: CASSLRNSGQNLPYEQYF

abundance: -
v_gene: TRBV9
d_gene: -
j_gene: TRBJ2-7
CDR3nt: TGTGCCAGCAGCGTAGAGGCGGGAAAGTCCTACGAGCAGTACTTC
CDR3aa: CASSVEAGKSYEQYF

abundance: -
v_gene: TRBV10-3
d_gene: -
j_gene: TRBJ1-5
CDR3nt: TGTGCCATCAGTGCAGGCAATCAGCCCCAGCATTTT
CDR3aa: CAISAGNQPQHF

abundance: -
v_gene: TRBV4-2
d_gene: -
j_gene: TRBJ2-3
CDR3nt: TGTGCCAGCAGCCATGCCGGCGGGTTACGCCCAGATACGCAGTATTTT
CDR3aa: CASSHAGGLRPDTQYF

abundance: -
v_gene: TRBV15
d_gene: -
j_gene: TRBJ1-4
CDR3nt: TGTGCCACCAGCAGAAAACAGGGAACTAATGAAAAACTGTTTTTT
CDR3aa: CATSRKQGTNEKLFF

abundance: few
v_gene: TRBV27
d_gene: -
j_gene: TRBJ2-2
CDR3nt: TGTGCCAGCAGTTTAGAAGGGCTGAACACCGGGGAGCTGTTTTTT
CDR3aa: CASSLEGLNTGELFF

abundance: -
v_gene: TRBV11-2
d_gene: -
j_gene: TRBJ2-1
CDR3nt: TGTGCCAGCAGCTTATCCGGGGGTCTATACAATGAGCAGTTCTTC
CDR3aa: CASSLSGGLYNEQFF

abundance: -
v_gene: TRBV18
d_gene: -
j_gene: TRBJ1-2
CDR3nt: TGTGCCAGCTCACCAGGGGGCGCGACCTATGGCTACACCTTC
CDR3aa: CASSPGGATYGYTF

abundance: few
v_gene: TRBV12-5
d_gene: -
j_gene: TRBJ1-5
CDR3nt: TGTGCTAGTGGTTCAGAAAGGGTCCAGCCCCAGCATTTT
CDR3aa: CASGSERVQPQHF

abundance: few
v_gene: TRBV19
d_gene: -
j_gene: TRBJ1-1
CDR3nt: TGTGCCAGCTCTCGGCAGAGTTGGGGGCTCAATGAAGCTTTCTTT
CDR3aa: CASSRQSWGLNEAFF

abundance: -
v_gene: TRBV7-8
d_gene: -
j_gene: TRBJ1-1
CDR3nt: TGTGCCAGCAGGGGGCAGGCGAATGAGGGGAAGGATTTCTTT
CDR3aa: CASRGQANEGKDFF

abundance: -
v_gene: TRBV12-2
d_gene: -
j_gene: TRBJ2-1
CDR3nt: TGTGCAAGTCGCTTAGTCGGGGTGATCGGAGCGGGAGGGATCTACAATGAGCAGTTCTTC
CDR3aa: CASRLVGVIGAGGIYNEQFF

abundance: -
v_gene: TRBV7-2
d_gene: TRBD1
j_gene: TRBJ2-4
CDR3nt: TGTGCCAGCACACAGGGGAGATATAAAAACATTCAGTACTTC
CDR3aa: CASTQGRYKNIQYF

abundance: -
v_gene: TRBV19
d_gene: TRBD1
j_gene: TRBJ2-3
CDR3nt: TGTGCCAGTAGTCAACGGACAGGGGGTGTGGATACGCAGTATTTT
CDR3aa: CASSQRTGGVDTQYF

abundance: -
v_gene: TRBV7-9
d_gene: TRBD1
j_gene: TRBJ2-2
CDR3nt: TGTGCCAGCAGCTTACTGACAGGGGACACCGGGGAGCTGTTTTTT
CDR3aa: CASSLLTGDTGELFF

abundance: -
v_gene: TRBV3-1/TRBV3-2
d_gene: -
j_gene: TRBJ1-2
CDR3nt: TGTGCCAGCAGCCTCTCCGGGGGGGGCGCCGGCTACACCTTC
CDR3aa: CASSLSGGGAGYTF

abundance: -
v_gene: TRBV7-2
d_gene: -
j_gene: TRBJ2-1
CDR3nt: TGTGCCAGCAGCGTAGTATGGGGGAATGAGCAGTTCTTC
CDR3aa: CASSVVWGNEQFF

abundance: -
v_gene: TRBV19
d_gene: -
j_gene: TRBJ1-1
CDR3nt: TGTGCCAGTATATTAGGGACTGAAGCTTTCTTT
CDR3aa: CASILGTEAFF

abundance: -
v_gene: TRBV10-3
d_gene: -
j_gene: TRBJ2-1
CDR3nt: TGTGCCATCAGTTTTGGGGGTCGCTCCTACAATGAGCAGTTCTTC
CDR3aa: CAISFGGRSYNEQFF

abundance: once
v_gene: TRBV9
d_gene: -
j_gene: TRBJ2-5
CDR3nt: TGTGCCAGCAGCGTCGGCAGGGTACGGCAGACCCAGTACTTC
CDR3aa: CASSVGRVRQTQYF

abundance: -
v_gene: TRBV24-1
d_gene: -
j_gene: TRBJ1-2
CDR3nt: TGTGCCACCTCGGGCAGAATGATGGATGGCTACACCTTC
CDR3aa: CATSGRMMDGYTF

abundance: -
v_gene: TRBV7-2
d_gene: TRBD2
j_gene: TRBJ2-3
CDR3nt: TGTGCCAGCAGCCGGGGTTTGAGACTAGCGGGTATCGATACGCAGTATTTT
CDR3aa: CASSRGLRLAGIDTQYF

abundance: -
v_gene: TRBV30
d_gene: TRBD2
j_gene: TRBJ2-2
CDR3nt: TGTGCCTGTCAAAAAAAGGTCGTGGGACTAGCGTTTAAACCGAACACCGGGGAGCTGTTTTTT
CDR3aa: CACQKKVVGLAFKPNTGELFF

abundance: -
v_gene: TRBV14
d_gene: -
j_gene: TRBJ1-3
CDR3nt: TGTGCCAGCAGCCAGGGGGTTACCGCTGGAAACACCATATATTTT
CDR3aa: CASSQGVTAGNTIYF

abundance: -
v_gene: TRBV5-1
d_gene: -
j_gene: TRBJ1-1
CDR3nt: TGCGCCAGCAGCCCTCTCCAGGGAAACACTGAAGCTTTCTTT
CDR3aa: CASSPLQGNTEAFF

abundance: -
v_gene: TRBV18
d_gene: -
j_gene: TRBJ1-3
CDR3nt: TGTGCCAGCTCACCGCGTAGCTCTGGAAACACCATATATTTT
CDR3aa: CASSPRSSGNTIYF

abundance: once
v_gene: TRBV19
d_gene: -
j_gene: TRBJ1-5
CDR3nt: TGTGCCAGTAGTATAGCGTCGGGGTTCGATCAGCCCCAGCATTTT
CDR3aa: CASSIASGFDQPQHF

abundance: -
v_gene: TRBV5-8
d_gene: -
j_gene: TRBJ1-1
CDR3nt: TGTGCCAGCAGCCCGGGGACGGACTTTATGAACACTGAAGCTTTCTTT
CDR3aa: CASSPGTDFMNTEAFF

abundance: -
v_gene: TRBV6-4
d_gene: -
j_gene: TRBJ2-3
CDR3nt: TGTGCCAGCAGTGATTCCACCTCGGGAGATTACGATACGCAGTATTTT
CDR3aa: CASSDSTSGDYDTQYF

abundance: -
v_gene: TRBV30
d_gene: -
j_gene: TRBJ2-7
CDR3nt: TGTGCCTGGACCCCTGGTTCAAATTCCTACGAGCAGTACTTC
CDR3aa: CAWTPGSNSYEQYF

abundance: few
v_gene: TRBV9
d_gene: -
j_gene: TRBJ2-5
CDR3nt: TGTGCCAGCAGCGTGAGGCGGAGCGGAGACCAGTACTTC
CDR3aa: CASSVRRSGDQYF

abundance: -
v_gene: TRBV4-2
d_gene: -
j_gene: TRBJ1-6
CDR3nt: TGTGCCAGCAGCCAAGAATCCAATTCACCCCTCCACTTT
CDR3aa: CASSQESNSPLHF